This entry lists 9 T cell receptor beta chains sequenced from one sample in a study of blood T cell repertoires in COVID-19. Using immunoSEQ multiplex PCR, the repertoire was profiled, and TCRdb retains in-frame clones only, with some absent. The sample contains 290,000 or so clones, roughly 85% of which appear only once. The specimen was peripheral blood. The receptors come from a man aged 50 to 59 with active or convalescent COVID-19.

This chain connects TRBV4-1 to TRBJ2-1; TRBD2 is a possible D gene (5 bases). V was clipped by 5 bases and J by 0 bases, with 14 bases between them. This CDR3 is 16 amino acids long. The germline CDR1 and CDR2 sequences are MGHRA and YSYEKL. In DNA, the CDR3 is TGCGCCAGCAGCGGAAGAGGGTCCTTCTCCTACAATGAGCAGTTCTTC. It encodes CASSGRGSFSYNEQFF.

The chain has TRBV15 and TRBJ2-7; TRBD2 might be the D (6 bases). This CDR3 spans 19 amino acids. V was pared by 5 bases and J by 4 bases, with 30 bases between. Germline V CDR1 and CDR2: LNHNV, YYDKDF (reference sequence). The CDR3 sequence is CATSPPGRELLQRFYEQYF. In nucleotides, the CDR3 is TGTGCCACCAGCCCCCCGGGACGGGAGTTACTACAGCGCTTTTACGAGCAGTACTTC.

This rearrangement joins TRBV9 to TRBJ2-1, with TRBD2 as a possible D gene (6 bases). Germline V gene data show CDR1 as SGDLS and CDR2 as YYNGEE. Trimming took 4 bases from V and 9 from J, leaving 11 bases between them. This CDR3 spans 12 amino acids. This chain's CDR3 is CASSPARGEQFF. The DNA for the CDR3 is TGTGCCAGCAGCCCGGCGCGGGGTGAGCAGTTCTTC.

For the CDR3, the DNA is TGTGCCAGCAGCCAAACCAGGGGGAATGAGCAGTTCTTC. This encodes CASSQTRGNEQFF. The chain uses TRBV4-2 and TRBJ2-1; 7 positions agree with TRBD1. This CDR3 contains 13 residues. V trimming: 2 bases; J trimming: 7 bases; junction bases outside the gene matches: 2. CDR1 and CDR2 (germline): LGHNA, YNFKEQ.

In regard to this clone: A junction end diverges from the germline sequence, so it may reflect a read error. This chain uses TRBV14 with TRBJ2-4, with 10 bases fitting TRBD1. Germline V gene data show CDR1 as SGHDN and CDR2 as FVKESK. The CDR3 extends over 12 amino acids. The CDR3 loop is CASSQESGTGVF. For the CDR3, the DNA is TGTGCCAGCAGCCAAGAAAGCGGGACAGGGGTGTTC.

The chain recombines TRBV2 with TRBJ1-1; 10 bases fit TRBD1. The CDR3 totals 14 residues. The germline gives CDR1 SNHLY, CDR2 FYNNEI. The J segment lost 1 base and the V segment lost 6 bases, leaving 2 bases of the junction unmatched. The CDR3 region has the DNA TGTGCCAGCAGCCGGGACAGGGGGAACACTGAAGCTTTCTTT. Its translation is CASSRDRGNTEAFF.

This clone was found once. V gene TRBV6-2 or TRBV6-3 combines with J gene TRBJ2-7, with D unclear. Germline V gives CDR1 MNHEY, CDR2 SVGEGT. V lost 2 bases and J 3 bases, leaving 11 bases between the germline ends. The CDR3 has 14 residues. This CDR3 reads CASSYLGTRYEQYF. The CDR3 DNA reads TGTGCCAGCAGTTACCTGGGCACTCGCTACGAGCAGTACTTC.

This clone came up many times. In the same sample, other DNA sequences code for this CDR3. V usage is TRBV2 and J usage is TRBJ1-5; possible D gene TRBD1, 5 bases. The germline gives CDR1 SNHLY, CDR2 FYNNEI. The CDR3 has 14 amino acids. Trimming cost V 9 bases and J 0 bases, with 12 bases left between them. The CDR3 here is CASSDSYSNQPQHF. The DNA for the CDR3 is TGTGCCAGTTCTGACAGTTATAGCAATCAGCCCCAGCATTTT. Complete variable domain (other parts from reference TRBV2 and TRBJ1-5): EPEVTQTPSHQVTQMGQEVILRCVPISNHLYFYWYRQILGQKVEFLVSFYNNEISEKSEIFDDQFSVERPDGSNFTLKIRSTKLEDSAMYFCASSDSYSNQPQHFGDGTRLSIL.

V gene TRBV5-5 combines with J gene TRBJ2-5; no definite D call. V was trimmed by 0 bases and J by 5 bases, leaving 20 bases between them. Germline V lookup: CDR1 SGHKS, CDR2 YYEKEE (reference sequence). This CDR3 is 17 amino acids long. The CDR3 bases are TGTGCCAGCAGCTTGGCCAGGCCCACTTCACATGGGGAGACCCAGTACTTC. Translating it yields CASSLARPTSHGETQYF.